The subject of this entry is one T cell receptor (beta chain). These data originate in a study of OX40 agonist ivuxolimab in advanced cancers. Germline CDR1 and CDR2: LGHNT and FRNRAP. The CDR3 covers 12 residues. V was cut by 5 bases and J by 9 bases, with 11 bases left in between. The data were produced by immunoSEQ multiplex PCR, yet TCRdb's version contains in-frame clones alone and is incomplete. The table includes tens of thousands of clones, around 83% detected once. This clonotype originated in an adult with an advanced solid tumor such as melanoma, head and neck, liver or kidney cancer. Sequenced here: CD4+ or CD8+ T cells sorted from blood, sampled in a trial of the OX40 agonist ivuxolimab. The rearrangement joins TRBV12-5 to TRBJ2-1; a weak D match, TRBD2 (5 bases). CDR3 in amino acids: CASGPGVIEQFF. The CDR3 coding sequence is TGTGCTAGTGGTCCCGGGGTGATTGAGCAGTTCTTC.